A selection of T cell receptor beta chains follows, all from one sample in a study of vaccination effects on CD4 cells after COVID-19. These receptors have no identified antigens. TCRdb's copy holds only in-frame clones and misses some; the assay was immunoSEQ multiplex PCR. Among 37,000 or so clones listed, around 79% were seen once. The sample was CD4+ T cells from PBMCs cultured without peptide, taken before COVID-19 vaccination. The receptors stem from a human donor who received a COVID-19 vaccine. The CDR3 runs from the conserved cysteine through the conserved F or W. Each record gives: clone size, V gene, D gene, J gene, CDR3 DNA, CDR3 protein. The D gene is left open where the match is weak. Some rows have no size entry. The others give once, few or many, or a class for an expanded clone.

-	TRBV6-2/TRBV6-3	TRBD2	TRBJ2-4	TGTGCCAGCAGTTACTCGATGGGAGGGTTAGCCAAAAACATTCAGTACTTC	CASSYSMGGLAKNIQYF
-	TRBV4-1	TRBD2	TRBJ2-3	TGCGCCAGCAGCCAAGAAGTGGCTAGCGGGAGGTCTCGCACAGATACGCAGTATTTT	CASSQEVASGRSRTDTQYF
-	TRBV3-1/TRBV3-2	-	TRBJ2-3	TGTGCCAGCAGACCAGCCGGGGGGCTCACAAATACGCAGTATTTT	CASRPAGGLTNTQYF
-	TRBV28	TRBD1	TRBJ1-1	TGTGCCAGCGGACAGGCCGACACTGAAGCTTTCTTT	CASGQADTEAFF
-	TRBV7-2	TRBD2	TRBJ2-1	TGTGCCAGCAGCTTCGGGGGGGCCTCATACAATGAGCAGTTCTTC	CASSFGGASYNEQFF
-	TRBV5-4	-	TRBJ1-4	TGTGCCAGCAGCCCGGGGAGGGGATCACCTAATGAAAAACTGTTTTTT	CASSPGRGSPNEKLFF
-	TRBV19	-	TRBJ2-2	TGTGCCAGTAGTCCGCGGGGTACGAACACCGGGGAGCTGTTTTTT	CASSPRGTNTGELFF
-	TRBV7-6	TRBD2	TRBJ2-5	TGTGCCAGCAGCCGGGGGGGGACTAGCGGGACCCAAGAGACCCAGTACTTC	CASSRGGTSGTQETQYF
-	TRBV19	TRBD1	TRBJ2-2	TGTGCCAGTAGCCTAGGGACAGCTAACACCGGGGAGCTGTTTTTT	CASSLGTANTGELFF
-	TRBV4-1	-	TRBJ1-4	TGCGCCAGCAGCCCCACCCAGTCGGGCCGGGGGACTAATGAAAAACTGTTTTTT	CASSPTQSGRGTNEKLFF
-	TRBV7-2	-	TRBJ1-5	TGTGCCAGCAGCTTAGAGGGGAGGGGGACGGCTAGGGTTCAGCCCCAGCATTTT	CASSLEGRGTARVQPQHF
-	TRBV21-1	-	TRBJ1-1	TGTGCCAGCTTCTACCTGAGGAGGGGACAGGGAAACACTGAAGCTTTCTTT	CASFYLRRGQGNTEAFF
-	TRBV15	TRBD1	TRBJ1-6	TGTGCCACCAGCAGTGGGACAGGGGGCAACAGTTCACCCCTCCACTTT	CATSSGTGGNSSPLHF
-	TRBV5-6	-	TRBJ1-2	TGTGCCAGCAGCTTGTCTTTGGCCCTTGGCTACACCTTC	CASSLSLALGYTF
-	TRBV7-8	TRBD1	TRBJ1-2	TGTGCCAGCAGCTTAGATACAGGGGCGTGGGGCTACACCTTC	CASSLDTGAWGYTF
once	TRBV10-3	-	TRBJ1-6	TGTGCCATCAGTGGGGGGGAATATAATTCACCCCTCCACTTT	CAISGGEYNSPLHF
once	TRBV5-6	-	TRBJ1-6	TGTGCCAGCAGCTTGTCAGACAATAATTCACCCCTCCACTTT	CASSLSDNNSPLHF
few	TRBV23-1	-	TRBJ2-1	TGCGCCAGCAGTCAAATTCGATTCCAAAGCTCCTACAATGAGCAGTTCTTC	CASSQIRFQSSYNEQFF
-	TRBV6-5	-	TRBJ2-1	TGTGCCAGCAAAAAGCCGAGTAATGAGCAGTTCTTC	CASKKPSNEQFF
few	TRBV7-9	-	TRBJ2-4	TGTGCCAGCACAAGTAGCTGGGCCAAAAACATTCAGTACTTC	CASTSSWAKNIQYF
-	TRBV7-8	-	TRBJ2-3	TGTGCCAGCAGTCCTAGCCGGCTAGCCCCAGATACGCAGTATTTT	CASSPSRLAPDTQYF
-	TRBV27	-	TRBJ2-1	TGTGCCAGCAGTTTACAAGGGGCCCGGTACAATGAGCAGTTCTTC	CASSLQGARYNEQFF
-	TRBV4-3	-	TRBJ1-1	TGCGCCAGCAGCCAAGACCCCCAGACAGGGAACACTGAAGCTTTCTTT	CASSQDPQTGNTEAFF
few	TRBV7-9	-	TRBJ2-1	TGTGCCAGCAGCTTTTTGTCTAATTTTTTCTTC	CASSFLSNFFF
-	TRBV28	TRBD1	TRBJ2-5	TGTGCCAGCAGTTCCCCTCGTCGGGGTACAGGGGCGACCCAGTACTTC	CASSSPRRGTGATQYF
-	TRBV3-1/TRBV3-2	TRBD1	TRBJ2-2	TGTGCCAGCAGCCAAGGGGTAGGGACAGGGATCGCCGGGGAGCTGTTTTTT	CASSQGVGTGIAGELFF
few	TRBV28	TRBD1	TRBJ1-6	TGTGCCAGCAGTTGGATGGACAGGGGAAATTCACCCCTCCACTTT	CASSWMDRGNSPLHF
-	TRBV7-2	TRBD2	TRBJ2-5	TGTGCCAGCAGCGCAAGTGCGGGGGGAGAGACCCAGTACTTC	CASSASAGGETQYF
-	TRBV20-1	-	TRBJ2-1	TGCAGTGCTAGTGGCGATGTCTACAATGAGCAGTTCTTC	CSASGDVYNEQFF
-	TRBV4-3	-	TRBJ1-1	TGCGCCAGCAGCCTTTTACAGAACACTGAAGCTTTCTTT	CASSLLQNTEAFF
-	TRBV7-8	-	TRBJ1-2	TGTGCCAGCAGCTTATCTGACAGTTCCTATGGCTACACCTTC	CASSLSDSSYGYTF
-	TRBV6-5	TRBD2	TRBJ2-3	TGTGCCAGCAGTTACATGACTAGCGGGAGAAGAGATACGCAGTATTTT	CASSYMTSGRRDTQYF
once	TRBV28	TRBD2	TRBJ2-3	TGTGCCAGCAGTTTAGGGGGGGGCACAGATACGCAGTATTTT	CASSLGGGTDTQYF
-	TRBV3-1/TRBV3-2	TRBD1	TRBJ2-2	TGTGCCAGCAGCCAACTGACAGGGAGCACCGGGGAGCTGTTTTTT	CASSQLTGSTGELFF
few	TRBV5-1	-	TRBJ1-6	TGCGCCAGCAGCTTGAGGGGCAGGGACAATTCACCCCTCCACTTT	CASSLRGRDNSPLHF
medium-sized	TRBV6-5	TRBD2	TRBJ2-5	TGTGCCAGCAGTCTACTAGCGGGGGGAAAGGAGACCCAGTACTTC	CASSLLAGGKETQYF
-	TRBV24-1	-	TRBJ2-5	TGTGCCACCAGTGATTCGGCGAGTCAAGAGACCCAGTACTTC	CATSDSASQETQYF
-	TRBV27	TRBD2	TRBJ2-1	TGTGCCAGCAGTTCGGGACTAGCGGGGGGGCTTCCCTACAATGAGCAGTTCTTC	CASSSGLAGGLPYNEQFF
-	TRBV7-2	-	TRBJ1-1	TGTGCCAGCAGCTCAAGACAGACCCCGGGACAAAGGAGGAACACTGAAGCTTTCTTT	CASSSRQTPGQRRNTEAFF
-	TRBV30	-	TRBJ1-4	TGTGCCTGGAATAGGCAGGCTGACGAAAAACTGTTTTTT	CAWNRQADEKLFF
-	TRBV5-5	-	TRBJ1-3	TGTGCCAGCAGCTTGTTGGACTCCGGGCAGGGGAGAAACACCATATATTTT	CASSLLDSGQGRNTIYF
few	TRBV7-9	TRBD1	TRBJ1-4	TGTGCCAGCGGCAAACGGGGAGGACAGGAAGGAACTAATGAAAAACTGTTTTTT	CASGKRGGQEGTNEKLFF
-	TRBV7-2	-	TRBJ1-2	TGTGCCAGCAGCTTAGGGTTAGACCGATTCTATGGCTACACCTTC	CASSLGLDRFYGYTF
few	TRBV11-3	TRBD2	TRBJ2-2	TGTGCCAGCAGCTTAAGGTCTAGCGGGACCGGGGAGCTGTTTTTT	CASSLRSSGTGELFF
-	TRBV7-2	-	TRBJ2-2	TGTGCCAGCAGCCAACAGAGCACCGGGGAGCTGTTTTTT	CASSQQSTGELFF
-	TRBV7-9	-	TRBJ1-3	TGTGCCAGCAGCTTAGCGCTCGGGCGTTCTGGAAACACCATATATTTT	CASSLALGRSGNTIYF
-	TRBV5-4	TRBD1	TRBJ2-4	TGTGCCAGCCGGGACAGACTAGCCAAAAACATTCAGTACTTC	CASRDRLAKNIQYF
-	TRBV18	TRBD1	TRBJ2-7	TGTGCCAGCTCACCATCATCCACCGGGACAGGGTGGTACTTC	CASSPSSTGTGWYF
-	TRBV7-7	TRBD2	TRBJ2-1	TGTGCTAGCAGCCTCGGACTAGCGGGAGGTACCGAAAATGAGCAGTTCTTC	CASSLGLAGGTENEQFF
-	TRBV6-2/TRBV6-3	-	TRBJ2-7	TGTGCCAGCAGCCCCCGGACAGACCAGGACGAGCAGTACTTC	CASSPRTDQDEQYF
few	TRBV18	TRBD1	TRBJ1-2	TGTGCCAGCTCACCATGGGGACAGGGGGATGGCTACACCTTC	CASSPWGQGDGYTF